Following are 6 T cell receptor beta chains from one sample sequenced in a study of blood T cell repertoires in COVID-19. Clones were sequenced by immunoSEQ multiplex PCR, and TCRdb holds only the in-frame ones, with some missing. Of roughly 150,000 clones in the sample, around four fifths were seen once. The sample was PBMCs or T cells enriched from blood (not recorded which). These receptors originate from a man in his sixties or seventies who had been exposed to COVID-19.

The gene calls are TRBV30 and TRBJ2-1, with TRBD1 matching 7 bases. Trimming took 2 bases from V and 7 from J; bases not matched to a gene: 5. CDR3 length equals 13 residues. The V gene's germline CDR1 is GTSNPN and CDR2 SVGIG (reference sequence). DNA for the CDR3: TGTGCCTGGAGTCCACTCAGGGGGAATGAGCAGTTCTTC. It specifies CAWSPLRGNEQFF.

The chain recombines TRBV24-1 with TRBJ2-1, with D possibly being TRBD2 (6 bases). Deletions cut 1 base from V and 8 bases from J, with 11 bases between. CDR3 length: 14 amino acids. Germline loops: CDR1 KGHDR, CDR2 SFDVKD. DNA of the CDR3: TGTGCCACCAGTGATTTTCGGGAGTACTATGAGCAGTTCTTC. Encoded protein: CATSDFREYYEQFF.

The chain is built from TRBV12-3 or TRBV12-4 and TRBJ2-7; D is ambiguous. Trimming took off 5 bases at V and 7 bases at J, with 9 bases between the two ends. This CDR3 spans 11 amino acids. CDR3 amino acids: CASSPSREQYF. The CDR3 DNA follows: TGTGCCAGCAGTCCCTCCCGGGAGCAGTACTTC.

This chain joins TRBV12-3 or TRBV12-4 and TRBJ2-3; D not certain. The V gene lost 4 bases and the J gene lost 4 bases, with 9 bases spanning the gap. This CDR3 contains 13 residues. The CDR3 reads CASSSLLADTQYF. The CDR3, as DNA: TGTGCCAGCAGTTCCCTCTTAGCAGATACGCAGTATTTT.

The rearrangement uses TRBV2 and TRBJ1-4; 9 bases match TRBD1. The CDR3 spans 16 residues. CDR1 and CDR2 from the germline V gene are SNHLY and FYNNEI. The J segment lost 8 bases and the V segment lost 5 bases, leaving 12 bases of the junction unmatched. CDR3 region: CASSSTLQGAGEKLFF. In DNA form, the CDR3 reads TGTGCCAGCAGTTCCACTTTACAGGGGGCAGGGGAAAAACTGTTTTTT.

V gene TRBV5-1 combines with J gene TRBJ2-7; 12 bases agree with TRBD2. V dropped 0 bases and J dropped 7; count of bases not matched to a gene: 11. CDR1 is SGHRS and CDR2 is YFSETQ in the germline V gene. This CDR3 has 17 amino acids. CDR3 nucleotides: TGCGCCAGCAGCTTGGCTCTAGCGGGAGGGCCAGGAGGGGAGCAGTACTTC. Amino acids: CASSLALAGGPGGEQYF. Full variable domain (rest looked up from reference TRBV5-1 and TRBJ2-7): KAGVTQTPRYLIKTRGQQVTLSCSPISGHRSVSWYQQTPGQGLQFLFEYFSETQRNKGNFPGRFSGRQFSNSRSEMNVSTLELGDSALYLCASSLALAGGPGGEQYFGPGTRLTVT.